These 18 T cell receptor beta chains came from one sample sequenced in a study of cytotoxic CD8 clonotypes in ibrutinib-treated CLL. Repertoires were generated with immunoSEQ multiplex PCR, while TCRdb's copy carries only in-frame clones and drops some. The sample records fewer than 200,000 clones, about four fifths being singletons. Sequencing used PBMCs, obtained after 24 months of ibrutinib treatment. Every receptor here comes from a human donor with chronic lymphocytic leukemia.

This chain links TRBV19 with TRBJ1-4; D is uncertain. This CDR3 is 16 amino acids long. V lost 0 bases, J lost 6 bases, and 14 bases lay in between. The V gene's germline CDR1 is LNHDA and CDR2 SQIVND (reference sequence). CDR3 DNA sequence: TGTGCCAGTAGTATAGATCGGCGGGTAGGTGATGAAAAACTGTTTTTT. This translates into CASSIDRRVGDEKLFF. Looking up the rest from reference TRBV19 and TRBJ1-4 gives the full variable domain: DGGITQSPKYLFRKEGQNVTLSCEQNLNHDAMYWYRQDPGQGLRLIYYSQIVNDFQKGDIAEGYSVSREKKESFPLTVTSAQKNPTAFYLCASSIDRRVGDEKLFFGSGTQLSVL.

In its sample, this clone was seen once. This chain links TRBV5-6 with TRBJ2-1, with 12 bases aligning to TRBD2. The germline V gene has CDR1 SGHDT and CDR2 YYEEEE. This CDR3 contains 15 residues. V shed 1 base and J 7 bases; nucleotides not matched to a gene: 3. In DNA form, the CDR3 reads TGTGCCAGCAGCTTGAGGCTAGCGGGAGGGAATGAGCAGTTCTTC. This codes for CASSLRLAGGNEQFF.

This chain links TRBV11-2 with TRBJ1-1; tentative D call: TRBD1 (5 bases). Germline CDR1 is SGHAT and CDR2 is FQNNGV. Trimming removed 1 base from V and 0 bases from J, with 15 bases in between. The CDR3 is made up of 17 amino acids. Written as DNA, the CDR3 is TGTGCCAGCAGCTTAGTAGCCGGGGCCGAAGTGAACACTGAAGCTTTCTTT. Its protein is CASSLVAGAEVNTEAFF. The full variable domain, completed using reference TRBV11-2 and TRBJ1-1, is EAGVAQSPRYKIIEKRQSVAFWCNPISGHATLYWYQQILGQGPKLLIQFQNNGVVDDSQLPKDRFSAERLKGVDSTLKIQPAKLEDSAVYLCASSLVAGAEVNTEAFFGQGTRLTVV.

This clone was picked up a small number of times. J is TRBJ2-5 and V is TRBV5-1; D perhaps matches TRBD1 (5 bases). Germline CDR1 is SGHRS and CDR2 is YFSETQ. The V and J ends lost 0 bases and 4 bases respectively, with 16 bases between them. The CDR3 extends over 16 amino acids. CDR3 sequence: CASSLDPGKVSETQYF. CDR3 nucleotide sequence: TGCGCCAGCAGCTTGGACCCAGGGAAGGTGTCAGAGACCCAGTACTTC. The entire variable domain, with the rest obtained from reference TRBV5-1 and TRBJ2-5, is as follows: KAGVTQTPRYLIKTRGQQVTLSCSPISGHRSVSWYQQTPGQGLQFLFEYFSETQRNKGNFPGRFSGRQFSNSRSEMNVSTLELGDSALYLCASSLDPGKVSETQYFGPGTRLLVL.

Remarks on this clone: The sample contains more than one DNA sequence encoding this CDR3. This chain connects TRBV28 to TRBJ1-1; D uncertain. The V gene lost 3 bases and the J gene lost 3 bases, with 5 bases spanning the gap. Germline V gene lookup returns CDR1 MDHEN and CDR2 SYDVKM. The CDR3 is made up of 12 amino acids. CDR3 amino acids: CASSLTYTEAFF. The CDR3 DNA reads as TGTGCCAGCAGTTTGACGTACACTGAAGCTTTCTTT.

As DNA, the CDR3 is TGTGCCAGCAGCGGTTGGGGGGAGCTGTTTTTT. It yields the protein CASSGWGELFF. The gene calls are TRBV2 and TRBJ2-2; the D is unclear. Germline V gene data show CDR1 as SNHLY and CDR2 as FYNNEI. V was clipped by 6 bases and J by 8 bases, with 7 bases between them. The CDR3 sequence is 11 residues long.

In its sample, this clone was seen once. This chain joins TRBV7-9 and TRBJ2-2; D perhaps matches TRBD2 (6 bases). Germline V gene sequence: CDR1 SEHNR, CDR2 FQNEAQ (reference sequence). Trimming took 5 bases from V and 4 from J, leaving 14 bases between them. The CDR3 has 15 residues. In nucleotides, the CDR3 is TGTGCCAGCAGCCCAGGCGGGACCAGCACCGGGGAGCTGTTTTTT. Its translation: CASSPGGTSTGELFF.

The gene calls are TRBV19 and TRBJ2-1; 8 positions match TRBD2. With 4 bases clipped from V and 2 bases from J, the junction kept 4 bases outside the gene matches. This CDR3 contains 15 residues. The germline V gene has CDR1 LNHDA and CDR2 SQIVND (reference sequence). CDR3: CASSRASGPYNEQFF. CDR3 DNA: TGTGCCAGTAGTAGGGCTAGCGGGCCCTACAATGAGCAGTTCTTC. The entire variable domain, with the rest obtained from reference TRBV19 and TRBJ2-1, is as follows: DGGITQSPKYLFRKEGQNVTLSCEQNLNHDAMYWYRQDPGQGLRLIYYSQIVNDFQKGDIAEGYSVSREKKESFPLTVTSAQKNPTAFYLCASSRASGPYNEQFFGPGTRLTVL.

Concerning this clone: The same CDR3 is also encoded by other DNA sequences in this sample. The chain joins TRBV4-2 to TRBJ2-7; D may be TRBD2 (7 bases). Germline values: CDR1 LGHNA, CDR2 YNFKEQ. Trimming took 1 base from V and 2 from J, leaving 12 bases between them. The CDR3 consists of 15 residues. CDR3 residues: CASSQAGGQTYEQYF. Here the CDR3 DNA reads TGTGCCAGCAGCCAAGCGGGAGGACAGACCTACGAGCAGTACTTC.

The chain links TRBV30 to TRBJ2-5; possibly TRBD2 for D (7 bases). Germline CDR1 and CDR2: GTSNPN and SVGIG (reference sequence). This CDR3 is 17 amino acids long. V lost 1 base and J 2 bases, leaving 20 bases between the germline ends. CDR3 amino acids: CAWSGTGGSGTQETQYF. The CDR3, as DNA: TGTGCCTGGAGTGGGACCGGGGGGAGCGGGACACAAGAGACCCAGTACTTC.

V gene TRBV5-1 combines with J gene TRBJ2-1; TRBD2 aligns across 12 bases. The CDR3 loop spans 18 amino acids. Germline lookup yields CDR1 SGHRS and CDR2 YFSETQ. V gave up 4 bases and J gave up 0 bases; unmatched junction bases: 8. Here the CDR3 reads CASSLGLAGPSSYNEQFF. The CDR3 DNA sequence: TGCGCCAGCAGCCTGGGACTAGCGGGTCCCAGCTCCTACAATGAGCAGTTCTTC.

The chain recombines TRBV6-4 with TRBJ2-1, with TRBD2 matching 10 bases. V trimming: 7 bases; J trimming: 4 bases; junction bases outside the gene matches: 7. Per germline, CDR1 MRHNA and CDR2 SNTAGT. The length of the CDR3 is 15 residues. The CDR3 reads CASTRSAGGYNEQFF. In nucleotides, the CDR3 is TGTGCCAGCACCCGCTCAGCGGGAGGGTACAATGAGCAGTTCTTC.

The V call is TRBV28, the J call TRBJ2-7; 9 nucleotides agree with TRBD1. Germline V gives CDR1 MDHEN, CDR2 SYDVKM. V shed 5 bases and J 6 bases; nucleotides not matched to a gene: 8. CDR3 length: 14 residues. CDR3 sequence reads: CASSLGQGRGEQYF. For the CDR3, the DNA is TGTGCCAGCAGTCTCGGACAGGGGAGAGGCGAGCAGTACTTC.

This chain connects TRBV11-2 to TRBJ2-1; D is ambiguous. Germline lookup yields CDR1 SGHAT and CDR2 FQNNGV. The ends were cut back, 2 bases at V and 0 bases at J, with 8 bases in the middle. This CDR3 has 15 residues. The CDR3 loop reads CASSLNGYSYNEQFF. The CDR3, as DNA: TGTGCCAGCAGCTTAAACGGGTACTCCTACAATGAGCAGTTCTTC.

The V call is TRBV6-5, the J call TRBJ2-3; D ambiguous. The CDR3 consists of 15 residues. CDR1 and CDR2 (germline): MNHEY, SVGAGI. The ends were cut back, 0 bases at V and 3 bases at J, with 10 bases in the middle. As DNA, the CDR3 is TGTGCCAGCAGTTACTCCGGGTTTCTTACAGATACGCAGTATTTT. Residues: CASSYSGFLTDTQYF.

The chain's CDR3 is CASSSGKASYEQYF. CDR3 DNA sequence: TGCGCCAGCAGCTCCGGGAAAGCATCCTACGAGCAGTACTTC. V is TRBV5-1 and J is TRBJ2-7, with D perhaps matching TRBD2 (5 bases). V shed 3 bases and J shed 1 base, with 11 bases lying between them. The V gene's germline CDR1 is SGHRS and CDR2 YFSETQ. The CDR3 is 14 residues long. The full variable domain, with the rest looked up from reference TRBV5-1 and TRBJ2-7, is KAGVTQTPRYLIKTRGQQVTLSCSPISGHRSVSWYQQTPGQGLQFLFEYFSETQRNKGNFPGRFSGRQFSNSRSEMNVSTLELGDSALYLCASSSGKASYEQYFGPGTRLTVT.

The chain links TRBV7-2 to TRBJ1-5; D remains unclear. V was cut by 2 bases and J by 6 bases, with 14 bases left in between. CDR1 is SGHTA, CDR2 FQGNSA, per germline. The CDR3 is made up of 15 amino acids. The CDR3 region is CASSLFYGSGQPQHF. As DNA, the CDR3 is TGTGCCAGCAGCTTATTTTACGGGTCTGGTCAGCCCCAGCATTTT.

V and J are TRBV4-1 and TRBJ2-7, with TRBD2 identical over 8 bases. V dropped 5 bases and J dropped 1; count of bases not matched to a gene: 10. CDR3 size: 16 residues. Germline-derived CDR1 and CDR2 are MGHRA and YSYEKL. In DNA, the CDR3 is TGCGCCAGCAGCAAGGCAGGAGCGGGAGTGTCCTACGAGCAGTACTTC. This sequence encodes CASSKAGAGVSYEQYF.